This T cell receptor beta chain is drawn from a study of shared clonotypes between healthy human individuals. Study-wide results and caveats: Incomplete sequencing of sorted subsets was indicated by rarefaction despite large depth. A limitation of the genetic and exposure-history diversity represented arose from few donors. Sequencing depth was expected to influence donor clonotype sharing.

Assay used: immunoSEQ multiplex PCR; TCRdb lists only in-frame clones, some missing. This sample carries about 2.1 million clones, roughly 93% of them seen once, and the ten largest clones take under 2%. Selected positively for CCR7 and CD45RO-negative, naive CD8 cells excluded terminally differentiated effector memory CD45RA+ cells. A note on this clone: The antigen remains undetermined.

The CDR3 spans 14 residues. The V and J ends lost 1 base and 4 bases respectively, with 11 bases between them. Germline CDR1 and CDR2: SGHVS and FQNEAQ. The source is a man aged 18-30 years in good health. Some clones in this sample may be carry-over from other donors' samples. The sequenced sample consisted of naive CD8+ T cells from PBMCs. The V gene is TRBV7-8, the J gene TRBJ2-7; no firm D call. Here the CDR3 reads CASSLDGTGYEQYF. DNA for the CDR3: TGTGCCAGCAGCTTAGACGGCACGGGTTACGAGCAGTACTTC. The whole variable domain, filled in from reference TRBV7-8 and TRBJ2-7, reads GAGVSQSPRYKVAKRGQDVALRCDPISGHVSLFWYQQALGQGPEFLTYFQNEAQLDKSGLPSDRFFAERPEGSVSTLKIQRTQQEDSAVYLCASSLDGTGYEQYFGPGTRLTVT.